Shown below are 26 T cell receptor beta chains from a single sample sequenced in a study of STAT5B mutations in CD4+ large granular lymphocyte leukemia. Only in-frame clones appear in the TCRdb table, and some are missing; sequencing was by immunoSEQ multiplex PCR. Altogether around 33,000 clones are present, more than 65% being singletons, with the ten largest covering roughly 2%. The sequencing sample was made of CD4+ T cells from blood buffy coats. These TCRs come from a human donor in good health.

This clone was recorded a few times. The gene calls are TRBV19 and TRBJ2-7; D not resolved. Germline values: CDR1 LNHDA, CDR2 SQIVND (reference sequence). V lost 3 bases to trimming and J lost 6 bases, with 15 bases between them. The CDR3 length is 14 residues. The CDR3: CASSMAPLGIEQYF. The CDR3 DNA follows: TGTGCCAGTAGTATGGCTCCCCTGGGGATCGAGCAGTACTTC.

J is TRBJ2-1 and V is TRBV25-1, with D possibly TRBD1 on 6 matching bases. Trimming pared 6 bases from V and 2 bases from J, leaving 11 bases between. Germline V gene data show CDR1 as MGHDK and CDR2 as SYGVNS. The CDR3 runs 14 residues. CDR3 sequence: CASRLTGPYNEQFF. The DNA of the CDR3 is TGTGCCAGCAGACTAACAGGGCCCTACAATGAGCAGTTCTTC. Using reference TRBV25-1 and TRBJ2-1 for the parts outside the CDR3, the full variable domain is EADIYQTPRYLVIGTGKKITLECSQTMGHDKMYWYQQDPGMELHLIHYSYGVNSTEKGDLSSESTVSRIRTEHFPLTLESARPSHTSQYLCASRLTGPYNEQFFGPGTRLTVL.

This clone has just a few counts. This chain connects TRBV21-1 to TRBJ2-7. TRBV21-1 is tagged as a pseudogene. CDR3 size: 16 residues. The CDR3 is CASRIYSFGGYYEQYF. The CDR3 DNA sequence: TGTGCCAGCAGGATATATAGCTTTGGGGGTTACTACGAGCAGTACTTC.

This sequence joins TRBV2 and TRBJ2-5; 7 bases match TRBD1. Germline CDR1 and CDR2: SNHLY and FYNNEI. Unmatched junction bases numbered 5, after V lost 6 bases and J lost 4 bases. The length of the CDR3 is 13 residues. The CDR3 spells CASSLDRIETQYF. The CDR3 bases are TGTGCCAGCAGCCTGGACAGGATAGAGACCCAGTACTTC.

This chain uses TRBV18 with TRBJ2-5; tentatively, D is TRBD2 (5 bases). This CDR3 comprises 15 residues. Trimming pared 0 bases from V and 1 base from J, leaving 9 bases between. CDR1 and CDR2 from the germline V gene are KGHSH and LQKENI. In nucleotides, the CDR3 is TGTGCCAGCTCACCACCGCGCGCGGGCCAAGAGACCCAGTACTTC. It yields the protein CASSPPRAGQETQYF.

The V call is TRBV6-6, the J call TRBJ2-1; TRBD1 aligns across 7 bases. Losses at the gene ends were 2 bases for V and 6 bases for J; bases not matched to a gene: 4. The CDR3 spans 14 residues. CDR1 and CDR2 from the germline V gene are MNHNY and SVGAGI (reference sequence). CDR3 DNA sequence: TGTGCCAGCAGTTACGACAGGGTTGGCAATGAGCAGTTCTTC. This sequence encodes CASSYDRVGNEQFF.

The chain combines TRBV5-1 with TRBJ2-7, with TRBD1 matching over 7 bases. The CDR3 has 12 amino acids. Germline V lookup: CDR1 SGHRS, CDR2 YFSETQ. V lost 3 bases, J lost 3 bases, and 0 bases stayed unmatched. CDR3 in amino acids: CASSWDSYEQYF. CDR3 bases: TGCGCCAGCAGCTGGGACAGCTACGAGCAGTACTTC.

The chain employs TRBV21-1 and TRBJ1-1. TRBV21-1 is tagged as a pseudogene. This CDR3 has 11 residues. CDR3 nucleotides: TGTGCCAGCAGCACGAGGACTGAAGCTTTCTTT. Its translation is CASSTRTEAFF.

The chain joins TRBV11-3 to TRBJ2-2; possibly TRBD1 for D (5 bases). Trimming took off 4 bases at V and 2 bases at J, with 11 bases between the two ends. Per the germline V gene, CDR1 is SGHNT and CDR2 is YENEEA. This CDR3 contains 15 residues. The chain's CDR3 is CASSSQGGNTGELFF. The CDR3 coding sequence is TGTGCCAGCAGCTCCCAGGGTGGAAACACCGGGGAGCTGTTTTTT.

The chain couples TRBV30 to TRBJ2-7; 7 bases are a match to TRBD2. Trimming cost V 3 bases and J 1 base; bases outside gene matches: 3. Germline V gene lookup returns CDR1 GTSNPN and CDR2 SVGIG (reference sequence). This CDR3 is built from 13 residues. CDR3 region: CAWSRGRSYEQYF. The CDR3 nucleotides read TGTGCCTGGAGCCGCGGGAGATCCTACGAGCAGTACTTC.

This chain connects TRBV2 to TRBJ1-5; D possibly corresponds to TRBD1 (6 bases). V lost 5 bases and J lost 7, with 12 bases in between. Germline V gene sequence: CDR1 SNHLY, CDR2 FYNNEI. The CDR3 extends over 13 amino acids. CDR3 region: CASSLTQGQPQHF. The CDR3 nucleotides are TGTGCCAGCAGTCTAACACAGGGACAGCCCCAGCATTTT. Supplemented by reference TRBV2 and TRBJ1-5, the full variable domain reads EPEVTQTPSHQVTQMGQEVILRCVPISNHLYFYWYRQILGQKVEFLVSFYNNEISEKSEIFDDQFSVERPDGSNFTLKIRSTKLEDSAMYFCASSLTQGQPQHFGDGTRLSIL.

This clone was seen a single time. The J gene is TRBJ1-1, the V gene TRBV5-5; D gene uncertain. Germline values: CDR1 SGHKS, CDR2 YYEKEE (reference sequence). The length of the CDR3 is 13 residues. Deletions cut 4 bases from V and 1 base from J, with 8 bases between. Here the CDR3 DNA reads TGTGCCAGCAGCCCGCACACGAACACTGAAGCTTTCTTT. Translating it yields CASSPHTNTEAFF.

The V call is TRBV14, the J call TRBJ2-3; 8 bases are shared with TRBD1. Germline CDR1 reads SGHDN; CDR2 reads FVKESK. The CDR3 runs to 15 residues. The V and J ends lost 4 bases and 7 bases, in that order; junction bases with no gene match: 10. CDR3 coding DNA: TGTGCCAGCAGCCTCCAGACAGGGGTTGGAAATACGCAGTATTTT. Its translation: CASSLQTGVGNTQYF.

This rearrangement joins TRBV5-4 to TRBJ1-1; 7 nucleotides match TRBD1. Germline V gene lookup returns CDR1 SGHNT and CDR2 YYREEE (reference sequence). With 3 bases clipped from V and 5 bases from J, the junction kept 10 bases outside the gene matches. CDR3 size: 15 residues. CDR3 protein: CASSYTTGIGTEAFF. The CDR3 nucleotides read TGTGCCAGCAGCTACACGACAGGGATTGGTACTGAAGCTTTCTTT.

The genes are TRBV6-5 and TRBJ1-5; D is perhaps TRBD1 (5 bases). Per the germline V gene, CDR1 is MNHEY and CDR2 is SVGAGI. Trimming removed 5 bases from V and 11 bases from J, with 16 bases in between. The CDR3 extends over 13 amino acids. The CDR3 reads CASSERGVVTQHF. The CDR3 DNA reads TGTGCCAGCAGTGAACGAGGGGTCGTAACCCAGCATTTT.

The rearrangement links TRBV6-5 to TRBJ1-2, with 7 nucleotides matching TRBD1. The CDR3 runs to 15 residues. The V and J ends lost 5 bases and 8 bases, in that order; junction bases with no gene match: 14. Germline loops: CDR1 MNHEY, CDR2 SVGAGI. The CDR3 loop is CASSTEYRGAGGYTF. The CDR3 coding sequence is TGTGCCAGCAGTACAGAGTACAGGGGAGCGGGAGGCTACACCTTC.

The chain has TRBV5-1 and TRBJ2-7, with D hard to call. This CDR3 region has 12 residues. V dropped 1 base and J dropped 0 bases, with 2 bases sitting between them. Germline V gives CDR1 SGHRS, CDR2 YFSETQ. CDR3 coding DNA: TGCGCCAGCAGCTTGAGCTCCTACGAGCAGTACTTC. As protein: CASSLSSYEQYF.

The chain employs TRBV14 and TRBJ2-5; possible D gene TRBD2, 5 bases. Trimming cost V 0 bases and J 3 bases, with 8 bases left between them. Germline CDR1 SGHDN, CDR2 FVKESK. CDR3 length equals 14 residues. The DNA for the CDR3 is TGTGCCAGCAGCCAAGATAGCGCGAAAGAGACCCAGTACTTC. This encodes CASSQDSAKETQYF.

A few counts support this clone. This rearrangement joins TRBV5-5 to TRBJ1-1, with D possibly TRBD1 on 6 matching bases. Germline loops: CDR1 SGHKS, CDR2 YYEKEE (reference sequence). Trimming removed 2 bases at V and 2 bases at J, with 19 bases between. The CDR3 runs 17 residues. Written as DNA, the CDR3 is TGTGCCAGCAGCTTAGTATGGACAGATTCCATCAACACTGAAGCTTTCTTT. The encoded protein is CASSLVWTDSINTEAFF.

This clone was found once. The chain links TRBV5-1 to TRBJ2-2; unclear D gene. CDR1 and CDR2 from the germline V gene are SGHRS and YFSETQ. The V end lost 2 bases, the J end lost 3 bases, and 5 bases lay between the germline ends. CDR3 size: 13 residues. The CDR3 reads CASSFQDTGELFF. In DNA form, the CDR3 reads TGCGCCAGCAGCTTCCAGGACACCGGGGAGCTGTTTTTT.

This sequence joins TRBV7-9 and TRBJ2-6; D is ambiguous. Germline V CDR1 and CDR2: SEHNR, FQNEAQ (reference sequence). Trimming removed 5 bases at V and 2 bases at J, with 4 bases between. The CDR3 loop spans 13 amino acids. The CDR3 protein is CASSEAGANVLTF. For the CDR3, the DNA is TGTGCCAGCAGCGAGGCTGGGGCCAACGTCCTGACTTTC.

This chain uses TRBV5-6 with TRBJ2-5; D is perhaps TRBD2 (6 bases). Trimming removed 2 bases from V and 3 bases from J, with 17 bases in between. The V gene's germline CDR1 is SGHDT and CDR2 YYEEEE. This CDR3 contains 16 residues. The CDR3 DNA sequence: TGTGCCAGCAGCTTTCGTCGCTCGGGGGAAAAAGAGACCCAGTACTTC. It specifies CASSFRRSGEKETQYF.

The chain uses TRBV2 and TRBJ2-5, with D uncertain. V was clipped by 9 bases and J by 3 bases, with 5 bases between them. CDR1 is SNHLY and CDR2 is FYNNEI in the germline V gene. This CDR3 contains 10 residues. CDR3 nucleotides: TGTGCCAGTGGAGAAGAGACCCAGTACTTC. This translates into CASGEETQYF.

The V call is TRBV5-4, the J call TRBJ2-5; D gene ambiguous. The J call may be in error: the DNA end matches TRBJ2-7 better. The CDR3 is 15 residues long. The germline V gene has CDR1 SGHNT and CDR2 YYREEE (reference sequence). CDR3 in amino acids: CASSPPGQRTYEQYF. In DNA form, the CDR3 reads TGTGCCAGCAGCCCCCCAGGTCAAAGGACCTACGAGCAGTACTTC.

In its sample, this clone was seen once. The rearrangement joins TRBV6-5 to TRBJ1-4; 10 bases align to TRBD1. The CDR3 length is 15 residues. The trim removed 2 bases at V and 8 bases at J, leaving 5 bases unmatched. The germline V gene encodes CDR1 MNHEY and CDR2 SVGAGI. CDR3 in amino acids: CASSYHRTGGEKLFF. The CDR3 region has the DNA TGTGCCAGCAGTTACCACCGGACAGGGGGGGAAAAACTGTTTTTT.

This clone was found a few times. The chain carries TRBV28 and TRBJ1-2, with 11 bases aligning to TRBD1. Germline V CDR1 and CDR2: MDHEN, SYDVKM. The CDR3 length is 15 residues. After removal of 4 bases from V and 5 bases from J, the junction contained 6 bases not matched to a gene. CDR3 coding DNA: TGTGCCAGCAGTTCTGGACAGGGGGCAGGGTATGGCTACACCTTC. It translates to CASSSGQGAGYGYTF.